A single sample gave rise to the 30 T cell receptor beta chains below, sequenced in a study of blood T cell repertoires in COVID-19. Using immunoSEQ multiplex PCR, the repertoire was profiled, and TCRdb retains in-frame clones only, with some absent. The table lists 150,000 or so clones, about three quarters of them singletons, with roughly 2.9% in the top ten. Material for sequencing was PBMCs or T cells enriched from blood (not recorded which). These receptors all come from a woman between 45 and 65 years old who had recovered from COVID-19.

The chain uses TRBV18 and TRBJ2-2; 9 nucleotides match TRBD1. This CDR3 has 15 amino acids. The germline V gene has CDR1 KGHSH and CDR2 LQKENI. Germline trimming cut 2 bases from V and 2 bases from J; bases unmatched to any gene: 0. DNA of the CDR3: TGTGCCAGCTCACCAACAGGGGGCAACACCGGGGAGCTGTTTTTT. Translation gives CASSPTGGNTGELFF.

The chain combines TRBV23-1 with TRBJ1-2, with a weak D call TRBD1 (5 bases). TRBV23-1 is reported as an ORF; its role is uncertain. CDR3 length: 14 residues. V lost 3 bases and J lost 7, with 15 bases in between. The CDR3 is CASSHGHYYSGYTF. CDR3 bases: TGCGCCAGCAGTCATGGACATTACTACTCTGGCTACACCTTC.

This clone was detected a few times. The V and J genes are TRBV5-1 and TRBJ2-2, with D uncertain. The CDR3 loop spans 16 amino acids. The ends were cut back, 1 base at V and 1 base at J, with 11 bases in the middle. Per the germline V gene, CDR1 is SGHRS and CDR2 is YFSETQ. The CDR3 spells CASSLSIQLNTGELFF. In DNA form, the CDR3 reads TGCGCCAGCAGCTTGTCAATACAGCTGAACACCGGGGAGCTGTTTTTT.

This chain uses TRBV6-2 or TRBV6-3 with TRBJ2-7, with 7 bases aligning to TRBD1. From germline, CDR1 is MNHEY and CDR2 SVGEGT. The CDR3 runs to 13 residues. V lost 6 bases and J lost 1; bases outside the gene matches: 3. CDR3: CASSGQVSYEQYF. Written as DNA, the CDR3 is TGTGCCAGCAGCGGACAGGTTTCCTACGAGCAGTACTTC.

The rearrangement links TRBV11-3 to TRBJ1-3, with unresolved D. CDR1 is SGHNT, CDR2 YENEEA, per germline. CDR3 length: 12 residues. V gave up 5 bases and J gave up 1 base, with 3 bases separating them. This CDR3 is CASSQSGNTIYF. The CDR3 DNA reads TGTGCCAGCAGCCAGTCTGGAAACACCATATATTTT.

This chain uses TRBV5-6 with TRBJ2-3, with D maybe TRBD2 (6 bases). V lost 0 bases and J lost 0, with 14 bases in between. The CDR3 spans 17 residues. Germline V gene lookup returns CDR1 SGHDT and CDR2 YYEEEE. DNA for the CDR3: TGTGCCAGCAGCTTGGTAGTCGGGGGAACTAGCACAGATACGCAGTATTTT. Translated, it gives CASSLVVGGTSTDTQYF.

CDR3 bases: TGTGCCTGGAGGTCGCCGGGGGGACCCACCTACGAGCAGTACTTC. It specifies CAWRSPGGPTYEQYF. The chain joins TRBV30 to TRBJ2-7, with TRBD2 identical over 7 bases. This CDR3 has 15 residues. The V and J ends lost 3 bases and 2 bases, in that order; junction bases with no gene match: 10. Germline lookup yields CDR1 GTSNPN and CDR2 SVGIG (reference sequence).

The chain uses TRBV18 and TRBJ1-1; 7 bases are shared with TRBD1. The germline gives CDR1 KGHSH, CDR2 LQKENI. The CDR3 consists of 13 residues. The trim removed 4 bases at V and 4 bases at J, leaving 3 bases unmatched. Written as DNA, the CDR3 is TGTGCCAGCTCACGAGGGGGCGCCACTGAAGCTTTCTTT. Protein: CASSRGGATEAFF. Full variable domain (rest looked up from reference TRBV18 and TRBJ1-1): NAGVMQNPRHLVRRRGQEARLRCSPMKGHSHVYWYRQLPEEGLKFMVYLQKENIIDESGMPKERFSAEFPKEGPSILRIQQVVRGDSAAYFCASSRGGATEAFFGQGTRLTVV.

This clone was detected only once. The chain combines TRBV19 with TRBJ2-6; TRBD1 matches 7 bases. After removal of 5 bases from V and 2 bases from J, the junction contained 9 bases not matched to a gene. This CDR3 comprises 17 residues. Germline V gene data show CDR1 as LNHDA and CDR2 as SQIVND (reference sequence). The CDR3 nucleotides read TGTGCCAGTAGTCCAAACGAGGGGGCAACTGGGGCCAACGTCCTGACTTTC. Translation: CASSPNEGATGANVLTF.

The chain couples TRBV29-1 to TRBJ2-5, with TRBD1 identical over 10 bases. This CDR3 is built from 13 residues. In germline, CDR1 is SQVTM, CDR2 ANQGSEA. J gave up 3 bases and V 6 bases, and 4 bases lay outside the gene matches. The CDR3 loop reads CSVPDRGKETQYF. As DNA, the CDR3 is TGCAGCGTCCCGGACAGGGGGAAAGAGACCCAGTACTTC.

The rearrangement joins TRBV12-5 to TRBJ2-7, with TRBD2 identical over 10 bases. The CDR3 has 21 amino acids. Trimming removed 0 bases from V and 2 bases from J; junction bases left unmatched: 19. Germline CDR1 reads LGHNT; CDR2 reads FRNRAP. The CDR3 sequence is CASGLVTLAGTSVYLTYEQYF. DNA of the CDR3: TGTGCTAGTGGTTTGGTTACACTAGCGGGAACTAGTGTGTATCTCACCTACGAGCAGTACTTC.

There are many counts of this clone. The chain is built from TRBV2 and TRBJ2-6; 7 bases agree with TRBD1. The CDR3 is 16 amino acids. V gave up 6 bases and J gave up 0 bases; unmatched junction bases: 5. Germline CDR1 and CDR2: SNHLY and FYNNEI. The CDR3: CASRGQLFSGANVLTF. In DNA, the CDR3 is TGTGCCAGCAGGGGACAGCTATTCTCTGGGGCCAACGTCCTGACTTTC. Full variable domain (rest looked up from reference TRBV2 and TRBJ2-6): EPEVTQTPSHQVTQMGQEVILRCVPISNHLYFYWYRQILGQKVEFLVSFYNNEISEKSEIFDDQFSVERPDGSNFTLKIRSTKLEDSAMYFCASRGQLFSGANVLTFGAGSRLTVL.

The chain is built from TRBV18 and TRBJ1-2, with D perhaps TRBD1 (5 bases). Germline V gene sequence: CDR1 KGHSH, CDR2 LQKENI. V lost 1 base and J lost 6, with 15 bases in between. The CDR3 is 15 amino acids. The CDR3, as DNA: TGTGCCAGCTCACCACGGGAGGCGACAGATCATGGCTACACCTTC. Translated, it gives CASSPREATDHGYTF.

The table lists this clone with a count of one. CDR3 region: CASSFQGGLHTEAFF. CDR3 bases: TGTGCCAGCAGCTTTCAGGGAGGGTTGCACACTGAAGCTTTCTTT. The chain has TRBV5-4 and TRBJ1-1, with a possible D match to TRBD1 (5 bases). From germline, CDR1 is SGHNT and CDR2 YYREEE (reference sequence). The V and J ends lost 2 bases and 3 bases respectively, with 14 bases between them. The CDR3 runs to 15 residues.

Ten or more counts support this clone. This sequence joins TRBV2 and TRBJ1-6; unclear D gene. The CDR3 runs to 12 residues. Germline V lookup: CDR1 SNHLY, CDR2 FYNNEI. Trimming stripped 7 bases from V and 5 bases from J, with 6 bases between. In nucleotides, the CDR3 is TGTGCCAGCATCTTAAATAATTCACCCCTCCACTTT. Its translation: CASILNNSPLHF. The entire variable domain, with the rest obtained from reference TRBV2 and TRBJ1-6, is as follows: EPEVTQTPSHQVTQMGQEVILRCVPISNHLYFYWYRQILGQKVEFLVSFYNNEISEKSEIFDDQFSVERPDGSNFTLKIRSTKLEDSAMYFCASILNNSPLHFGNGTRLTVT.

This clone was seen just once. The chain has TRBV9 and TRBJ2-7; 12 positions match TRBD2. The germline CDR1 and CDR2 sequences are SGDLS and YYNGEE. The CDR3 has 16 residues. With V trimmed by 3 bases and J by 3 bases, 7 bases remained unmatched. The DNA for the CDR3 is TGTGCCAGCAGCGCAGGGACTAGCGGGTCATACTACGAGCAGTACTTC. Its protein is CASSAGTSGSYYEQYF.

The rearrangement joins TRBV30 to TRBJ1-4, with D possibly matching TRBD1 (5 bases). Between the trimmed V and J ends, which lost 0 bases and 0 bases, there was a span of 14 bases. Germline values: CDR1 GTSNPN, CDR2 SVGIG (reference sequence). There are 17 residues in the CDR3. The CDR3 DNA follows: TGTGCCTGGAGTGTACGGGGGGGGTTTGCAACTAATGAAAAACTGTTTTTT. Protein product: CAWSVRGGFATNEKLFF.

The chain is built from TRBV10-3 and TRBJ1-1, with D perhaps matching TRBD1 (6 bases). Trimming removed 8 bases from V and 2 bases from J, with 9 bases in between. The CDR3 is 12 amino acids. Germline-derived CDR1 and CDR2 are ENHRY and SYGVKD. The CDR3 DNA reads TGTGCCATCGGACAGACCAACACTGAAGCTTTCTTT. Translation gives CAIGQTNTEAFF.

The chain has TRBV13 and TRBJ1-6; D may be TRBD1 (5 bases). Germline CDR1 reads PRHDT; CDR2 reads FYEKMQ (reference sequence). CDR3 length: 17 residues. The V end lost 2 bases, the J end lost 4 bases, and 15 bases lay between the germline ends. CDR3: CASSLKVTGKYNSPLHF. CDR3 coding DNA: TGTGCCAGCAGCTTAAAGGTTACAGGAAAATATAATTCACCCCTCCACTTT.

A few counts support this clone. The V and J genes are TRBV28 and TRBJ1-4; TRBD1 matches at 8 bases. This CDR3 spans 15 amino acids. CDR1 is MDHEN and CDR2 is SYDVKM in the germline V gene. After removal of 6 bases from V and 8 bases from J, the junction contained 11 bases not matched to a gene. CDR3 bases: TGTGCCAGCAGCTCTAGGACAGGGACAACCGAAAAACTGTTTTTT. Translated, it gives CASSSRTGTTEKLFF.

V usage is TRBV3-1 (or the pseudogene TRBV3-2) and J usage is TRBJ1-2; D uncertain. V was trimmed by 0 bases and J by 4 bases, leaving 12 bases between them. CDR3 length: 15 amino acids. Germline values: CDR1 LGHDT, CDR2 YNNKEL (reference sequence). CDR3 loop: CASSQDGAGLYGYTF. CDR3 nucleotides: TGTGCCAGCAGCCAAGATGGCGCAGGCCTCTATGGCTACACCTTC.

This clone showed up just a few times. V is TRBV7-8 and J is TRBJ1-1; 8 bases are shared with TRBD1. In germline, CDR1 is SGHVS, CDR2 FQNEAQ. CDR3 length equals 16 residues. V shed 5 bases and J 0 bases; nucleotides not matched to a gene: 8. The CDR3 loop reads CASSPGQGLLNTEAFF. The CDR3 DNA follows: TGTGCCAGCAGCCCTGGACAGGGACTATTGAACACTGAAGCTTTCTTT.

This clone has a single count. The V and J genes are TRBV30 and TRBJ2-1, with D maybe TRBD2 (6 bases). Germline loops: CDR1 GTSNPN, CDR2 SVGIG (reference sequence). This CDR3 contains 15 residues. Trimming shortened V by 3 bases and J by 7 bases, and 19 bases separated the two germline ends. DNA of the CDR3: TGTGCCTGGAGGAAAGTCGGGGGAAATAGGAATGAGCAGTTCTTC. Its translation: CAWRKVGGNRNEQFF.

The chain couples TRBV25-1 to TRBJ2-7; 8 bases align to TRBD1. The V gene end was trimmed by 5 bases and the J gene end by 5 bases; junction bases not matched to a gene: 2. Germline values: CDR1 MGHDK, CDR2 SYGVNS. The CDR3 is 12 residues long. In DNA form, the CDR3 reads TGTGCCAGCAGTCACAGGGGGGACGAGCAGTACTTC. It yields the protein CASSHRGDEQYF.

The CDR3: CASRRQSGANEKLFF. Here the CDR3 DNA reads TGTGCCAGCCGACGACAGAGCGGGGCTAATGAAAAACTGTTTTTT. V gene TRBV2 combines with J gene TRBJ1-4; TRBD1 is a possible D gene (5 bases). Between the trimmed V and J ends, which lost 8 bases and 3 bases, there was a span of 16 bases. The CDR3 is 15 amino acids. Per the germline V gene, CDR1 is SNHLY and CDR2 is FYNNEI.

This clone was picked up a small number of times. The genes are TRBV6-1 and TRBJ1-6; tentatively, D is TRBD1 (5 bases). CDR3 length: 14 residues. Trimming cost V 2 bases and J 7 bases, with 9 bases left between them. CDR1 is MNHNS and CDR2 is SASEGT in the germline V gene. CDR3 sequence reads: CASSESRTNSPLHF. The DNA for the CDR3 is TGTGCCAGCAGTGAAAGCAGGACAAATTCACCCCTCCACTTT.

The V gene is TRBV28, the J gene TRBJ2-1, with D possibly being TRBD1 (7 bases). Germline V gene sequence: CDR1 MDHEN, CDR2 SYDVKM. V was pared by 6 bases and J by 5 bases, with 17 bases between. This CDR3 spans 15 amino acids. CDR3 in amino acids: CASSFAGQIDNEQFF. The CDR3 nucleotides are TGTGCCAGCAGCTTTGCGGGACAGATTGACAATGAGCAGTTCTTC.

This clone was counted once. The CDR3 DNA follows: TGTGCCTCCGGGGAGGAGAACACTGAAGCTTTCTTT. As protein: CASGEENTEAFF. The rearrangement uses TRBV6-5 and TRBJ1-1, with D unclear. V was cut by 11 bases and J by 1 base, with 11 bases left in between. This CDR3 contains 12 residues. Per germline, CDR1 MNHEY and CDR2 SVGAGI.

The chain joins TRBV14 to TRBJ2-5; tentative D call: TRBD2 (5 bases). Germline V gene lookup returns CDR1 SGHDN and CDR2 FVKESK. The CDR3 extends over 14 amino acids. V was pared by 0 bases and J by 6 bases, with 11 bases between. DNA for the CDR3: TGTGCCAGCAGCCAAGATCTACGGGGTCAGACCCAGTACTTC. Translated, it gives CASSQDLRGQTQYF.

The CDR3 spells CASSENTATNEKLFF. The CDR3 region has the DNA TGCGCCAGCAGCGAAAACACAGCAACTAATGAAAAACTGTTTTTT. This rearrangement joins TRBV5-1 to TRBJ1-4, with D unclear. From germline, CDR1 is SGHRS and CDR2 YFSETQ. The CDR3 runs to 15 residues. Trimming removed 4 bases from V and 0 bases from J, with 10 bases in between.